A single sample gave rise to the 17 T cell receptor beta chains below, sequenced in a study of beta chain features in type 1 diabetes. Investigators reverse transcribed all isolated RNA, so they sequenced expressed TCRB transcripts. Method: immunoSEQ multiplex PCR; TCRdb's copy keeps in-frame clones and lacks some. The sample includes about 450,000 clones, roughly 11% of them seen just once. Sequenced sample: naive CD4+ T cells from blood. The receptors shown here come from a young woman in good health.

This chain joins TRBV13 and TRBJ2-4; possibly TRBD2 for D (7 bases). Germline CDR1 reads PRHDT; CDR2 reads FYEKMQ (reference sequence). Trimming removed 6 bases at V and 0 bases at J, with 9 bases between. The CDR3 totals 14 residues. CDR3 sequence reads: CASRRGGAKNIQYF. In DNA, the CDR3 is TGTGCCAGCAGAAGGGGGGGAGCCAAAAACATTCAGTACTTC.

The V gene is TRBV10-3, the J gene TRBJ1-5; a weak D match, TRBD1 (6 bases). Germline CDR1 and CDR2: ENHRY and SYGVKD. This CDR3 spans 14 amino acids. Trimming pared 6 bases from V and 6 bases from J, leaving 15 bases between. CDR3 sequence reads: CAISPQVGGQPQHF. The CDR3, as DNA: TGTGCCATCAGCCCCCAGGTAGGGGGTCAGCCCCAGCATTTT.

At least ten counts were recorded for this clone. The V gene is TRBV30, the J gene TRBJ2-4, with D perhaps being TRBD1 or TRBD2 (5 bases each). The germline V gene has CDR1 GTSNPN and CDR2 SVGIG (reference sequence). V was trimmed by 5 bases and J by 9 bases, leaving 11 bases between them. There are 11 residues in the CDR3. CDR3 sequence: CAWGRDLIQYF. CDR3 nucleotide sequence: TGTGCCTGGGGCCGGGACCTCATTCAGTACTTC. The complete variable domain, with remaining parts taken from reference TRBV30 and TRBJ2-4, reads SQTIHQWPATLVQPVGSPLSLECTVEGTSNPNLYWYRQAAGRGLQLLFYSVGIGQISSEVPQNLSASRPQDRQFILSSKKLLLSDSGFYLCAWGRDLIQYFGAGTRLSVL.

The chain is built from TRBV7-9 and TRBJ2-5; a weak D match, TRBD2 (5 bases). The CDR3 is 15 residues long. Germline V gene lookup returns CDR1 SEHNR and CDR2 FQNEAQ (reference sequence). V lost 3 bases and J lost 4, with 15 bases in between. The CDR3 sequence is CASSFGQMGRETQYF. The CDR3 nucleotides read TGTGCCAGCAGCTTCGGGCAGATGGGGAGAGAGACCCAGTACTTC.

The gene calls are TRBV30 and TRBJ2-7; TRBD1 agrees at 10 bases. This CDR3 is built from 16 residues. J gave up 5 bases and V 2 bases, and 12 bases lay outside the gene matches. The germline gives CDR1 GTSNPN, CDR2 SVGIG (reference sequence). CDR3 region: CAWSPFPGQGTHEQYF. As DNA, the CDR3 is TGTGCCTGGAGTCCCTTTCCGGGACAGGGGACTCACGAGCAGTACTTC.

This chain links TRBV28 with TRBJ2-7; no firm D call. This CDR3 spans 13 amino acids. The germline V and J ends were trimmed by 6 bases and 2 bases, with 11 bases remaining between them. Germline V gene data show CDR1 as MDHEN and CDR2 as SYDVKM. The CDR3 spells CASSVTPAYEQYV. The CDR3 DNA follows: TGTGCCAGCAGCGTCACCCCTGCCTACGAGCAGTACGTC.

The rearrangement joins TRBV18 to TRBJ1-2; possibly TRBD1 for D (6 bases). This CDR3 has 14 residues. Germline loops: CDR1 KGHSH, CDR2 LQKENI. Trimming stripped 0 bases from V and 6 bases from J, with 11 bases between. The DNA of the CDR3 is TGTGCCAGCTCACCACCGGCAGGGGCGAATGGCTACACCTTC. This encodes CASSPPAGANGYTF.

A few counts support this clone. The V gene is TRBV7-2, the J gene TRBJ2-3; D remains ambiguous. Per the germline V gene, CDR1 is SGHTA and CDR2 is FQGNSA. The CDR3 contains 13 residues. V was shortened by 1 base and J by 4 bases, with 6 bases between the two germline ends. DNA for the CDR3: TGTGCCAGCAGCTTAGGGTGGGCAGATACGCAGTATTTT. Protein: CASSLGWADTQYF.

This chain connects TRBV9 to TRBJ2-3, with a possible D match to TRBD1 (6 bases). The ends were cut back, 0 bases at V and 0 bases at J, with 11 bases in the middle. Germline V gives CDR1 SGDLS, CDR2 YYNGEE. The CDR3 is 16 amino acids. Here the CDR3 reads CASSVGTASSTDTQYF. The CDR3 nucleotides read TGTGCCAGCAGCGTAGGGACAGCTTCTAGCACAGATACGCAGTATTTT.

The CDR3 nucleotides read TGTGCCAGCAGCCCGAGTAATTACGAGCAGTACTTC. Encoded protein: CASSPSNYEQYF. The chain has TRBV6-6 and TRBJ2-7; D gene ambiguous. The V and J ends lost 6 bases and 4 bases respectively, with 10 bases between them. The V gene's germline CDR1 is MNHNY and CDR2 SVGAGI (reference sequence). There are 12 residues in the CDR3.

The chain employs TRBV2 and TRBJ2-1, with D tentatively TRBD1 (6 bases). Trimming took off 6 bases at V and 3 bases at J, with 12 bases between the two ends. This CDR3 is built from 14 residues. CDR1 is SNHLY, CDR2 FYNNEI, per germline. The CDR3 DNA is TGTGCCAGCAGCTGGACAGCGCTCTACAATGAGCAGTTCTTC. Amino acids: CASSWTALYNEQFF.

The rearrangement links TRBV30 to TRBJ2-3; 10 bases are a match to TRBD2. This CDR3 spans 16 amino acids. In germline, CDR1 is GTSNPN, CDR2 SVGIG (reference sequence). V lost 0 bases to trimming and J lost 2 bases; unmatched junction nucleotides: 5. CDR3 protein: CAWSVPGLADTDTQYF. For the CDR3, the DNA is TGTGCCTGGAGTGTACCCGGACTAGCGGACACAGATACGCAGTATTTT.

This sequence joins TRBV30 and TRBJ1-2; the D gene is possibly TRBD1 (6 bases). The germline V gene encodes CDR1 GTSNPN and CDR2 SVGIG (reference sequence). Trimming removed 3 bases at V and 7 bases at J, with 15 bases between. The length of the CDR3 is 13 residues. The CDR3 bases are TGTGCCTGGAGCCGTAGGGGGGCTCGTGGCTACACCTTC. This codes for CAWSRRGARGYTF.

This clone appeared a few times. V and J are TRBV29-1 and TRBJ2-5; 11 nucleotides line up with TRBD1. V trimming: 8 bases; J trimming: 2 bases; junction bases outside the gene matches: 13. From germline, CDR1 is SQVTM and CDR2 ANQGSEA. This CDR3 comprises 16 residues. CDR3 DNA sequence: TGCAGCCTCCGCGGATCGGGACAGGGGGATCAAGAGACCCAGTACTTC. The encoded protein is CSLRGSGQGDQETQYF.

This clone was counted only a few times. V gene TRBV27 combines with J gene TRBJ2-2; D unclear. The CDR3 loop spans 13 amino acids. Trimming pared 5 bases from V and 0 bases from J, leaving 4 bases between. Germline CDR1 is MNHEY and CDR2 is SMNVEV (reference sequence). The DNA of the CDR3 is TGTGCCAGCAGTCCGACGAACACCGGGGAGCTGTTTTTT. Translated, it gives CASSPTNTGELFF.

CDR3 in DNA: TGCAGTGCTAGGGCGGACGGGGAGCAGTACGTC. Translation: CSARADGEQYV. This chain links TRBV20-1 with TRBJ2-7; no clear D gene. The CDR3 is 11 residues long. Germline V gene sequence: CDR1 DFQATT, CDR2 SNEGSKA (reference sequence). The V end was cut by 3 bases, the J end by 7 bases, with 10 bases between.

The V call is TRBV27, the J call TRBJ2-1, with TRBD2 matching 10 bases. This CDR3 has 15 residues. Germline V CDR1 and CDR2: MNHEY, SMNVEV (reference sequence). V gave up 5 bases and J gave up 6 bases; unmatched junction bases: 7. CDR3 loop: CASSGWGLASNEQFF. The CDR3 DNA follows: TGTGCCAGCAGTGGATGGGGACTAGCGTCCAATGAGCAGTTCTTC.